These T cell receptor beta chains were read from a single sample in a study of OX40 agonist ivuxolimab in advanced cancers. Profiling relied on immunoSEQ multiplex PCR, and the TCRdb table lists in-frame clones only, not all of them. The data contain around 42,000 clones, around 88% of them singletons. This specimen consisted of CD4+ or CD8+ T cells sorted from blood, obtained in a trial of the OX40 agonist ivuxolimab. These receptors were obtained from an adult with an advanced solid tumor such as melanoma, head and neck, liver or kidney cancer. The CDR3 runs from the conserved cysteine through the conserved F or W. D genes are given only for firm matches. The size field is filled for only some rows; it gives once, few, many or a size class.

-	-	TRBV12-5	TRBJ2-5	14	TGTGCTAGTGAGCCCGGGGGTAGAGGGGAGACCCAGTACTTC	CASEPGGRGETQYF
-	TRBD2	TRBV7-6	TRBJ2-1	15	TGTGCCAGCAGCCCTAGCGGGAGCTCCTACAATGAGCAGTTCTTC	CASSPSGSSYNEQFF
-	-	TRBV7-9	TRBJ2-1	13	TGTGCCAGCAGCTTTGGTGCCTTCAATGAGCAGTTCTTC	CASSFGAFNEQFF
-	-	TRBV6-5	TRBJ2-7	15	TGTGCCAGCAGTTACTCCCCACATGGGGGGTACGAGCAGTACTTC	CASSYSPHGGYEQYF
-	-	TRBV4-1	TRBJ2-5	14	TGCGCCAGCAGCCTCCGACTAGACCAAGAGACCCAGTACTTC	CASSLRLDQETQYF
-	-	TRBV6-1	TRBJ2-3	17	TGTGCCAGCAGTGAAATTGGAGGGGGCGCGGTCACAGATACGCAGTATTTT	CASSEIGGGAVTDTQYF
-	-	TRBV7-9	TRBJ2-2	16	TGTGCCAGCAGCCATCGCCCCGGGATATCACCCGGGGAGCTGTTTTTT	CASSHRPGISPGELFF
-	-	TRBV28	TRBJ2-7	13	TGTGCCAGCAGTTTTGGGGTTTCCTACGAGCAGTACTTC	CASSFGVSYEQYF
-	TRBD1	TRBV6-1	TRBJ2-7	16	TGTGCCAGCAGTGAAGGGTCCGGGACAGGGAGCTACGAGCAGTACTTC	CASSEGSGTGSYEQYF
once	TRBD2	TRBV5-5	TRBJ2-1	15	TGTGCCAGCAGGTACGGGACTAGCGGGAGCAATGAGCAGTTCTTC	CASRYGTSGSNEQFF
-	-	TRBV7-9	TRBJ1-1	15	TGTGCCAGCAGCAAGGCACGGCAAATGAACACTGAAGCTTTCTTT	CASSKARQMNTEAFF
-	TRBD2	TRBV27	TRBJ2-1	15	TGTGCCAGCAGCACTAGACTAGCGGGAAAGATTGAGCAGTTCTTC	CASSTRLAGKIEQFF
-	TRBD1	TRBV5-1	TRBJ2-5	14	TGCGCCAGCAGCCCTGATGGGACAGTCGAGACCCAGTACTTC	CASSPDGTVETQYF
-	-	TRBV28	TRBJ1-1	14	TGTGCCAGCAGTTTAAAGTTAATGGGCCTAGAAGCTTTCTTT	CASSLKLMGLEAFF
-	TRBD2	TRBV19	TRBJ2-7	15	TGTGCCAGTAGTATTGGTCTAGCGGGAGGCTACGAGCAGTACTTC	CASSIGLAGGYEQYF
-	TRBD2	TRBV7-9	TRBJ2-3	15	TGTGCCAGCAGCTGGCGGGAGTATCGGGAAGATACGCAGTATTTT	CASSWREYREDTQYF
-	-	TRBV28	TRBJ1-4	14	TGTGCCAGCAGTTTTTATGCAACTAATGAAAAACTGTTTTTT	CASSFYATNEKLFF
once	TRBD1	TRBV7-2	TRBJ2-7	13	TGTGCCAGCAGCTTTGGACAGGGCTACGAGCAGTACTTC	CASSFGQGYEQYF
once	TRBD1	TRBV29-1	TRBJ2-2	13	TGCAGCGTTGAGGACAGGGATACCGGGGAGCTGTTTTTT	CSVEDRDTGELFF
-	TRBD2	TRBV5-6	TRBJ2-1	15	TGTGCCAGCAGCTTGAGTAGCGGGAGACCCAATGAGCAGTTCTTC	CASSLSSGRPNEQFF
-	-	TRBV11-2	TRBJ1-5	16	TGTGCCAGCAGCTCCACAGGGTTTGTGAGCAATCAGCCCCAGCATTTT	CASSSTGFVSNQPQHF
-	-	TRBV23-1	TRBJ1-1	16	TGCGCCAGTCAGGGATGGTCGAGTCGCCCGAACACTGAAGCTTTCTTT	CASQGWSSRPNTEAFF
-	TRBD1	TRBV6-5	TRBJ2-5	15	TGTGCCAGCAGTTGGGACAGGGGGATTTTAGAGACCCAGTACTTC	CASSWDRGILETQYF
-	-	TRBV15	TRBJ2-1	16	TGTGCCACCAGCGGCACAGGGAGCCACTCATACAATGAGCAGTTCTTC	CATSGTGSHSYNEQFF
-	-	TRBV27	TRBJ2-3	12	TGTGCCAGCAGCCCTAGAGCAGATACGCAGTATTTT	CASSPRADTQYF
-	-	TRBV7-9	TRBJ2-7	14	TGTGCCAGCAGCCCCACCTTTGGACGGTACGAGCAGTACTTC	CASSPTFGRYEQYF
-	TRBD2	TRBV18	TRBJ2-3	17	TGTGCCAGCTCATCCACCGGACTAGCGGAATACACAGATACGCAGTATTTT	CASSSTGLAEYTDTQYF
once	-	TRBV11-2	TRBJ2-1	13	TGTGCCAGCAGCTTATCGGACTGGTATGAGCAGTTCTTC	CASSLSDWYEQFF
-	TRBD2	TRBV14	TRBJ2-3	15	TGTGCCAGCAGTTCCGGGACTAGTGTAACAGATACGCAGTATTTT	CASSSGTSVTDTQYF
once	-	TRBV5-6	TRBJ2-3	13	TGTGCCAGCAGTCTGAGGGCAATAGATACGCAGTATTTT	CASSLRAIDTQYF
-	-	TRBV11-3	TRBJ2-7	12	TGTGCCAGCTGCGAGTGGTCCTACGAGCAGTACTTC	CASCEWSYEQYF
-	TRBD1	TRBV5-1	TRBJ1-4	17	TGCGCCAGCAGCTGGGACAGGGGGGAGTCAACTAATGAAAAACTGTTTTTT	CASSWDRGESTNEKLFF
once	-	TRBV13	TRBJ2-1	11	TGTGCCAGCAGCTTCGGGCTAGAGCAGTTCTTC	CASSFGLEQFF
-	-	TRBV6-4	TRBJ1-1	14	TGTGCCAGCAGGGAGGACACGCTCGGTACTGAAGCTTTCTTT	CASREDTLGTEAFF
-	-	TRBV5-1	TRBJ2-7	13	TGCGCCAGCAGCTTGGCTAGCCTTGACGAGCAGTACTTC	CASSLASLDEQYF
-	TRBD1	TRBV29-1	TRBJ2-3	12	TGCAGCGGCGGACAGGGGCCAGATACGCAGTATTTT	CSGGQGPDTQYF
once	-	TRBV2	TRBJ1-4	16	TGTGCCAGCACCAAAGGAATCCAGTGGCTGAATGAAAAACTGTTTTTT	CASTKGIQWLNEKLFF
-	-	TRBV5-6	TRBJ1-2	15	TGTGCCAGCAGCCCGGGCAGACGGCTTAACTATGGCTACACCTTC	CASSPGRRLNYGYTF
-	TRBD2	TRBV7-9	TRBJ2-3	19	TGTGCCAGCAGCTTAGGGACTTCTAGCGGGAGCCTCCGCACAGATACGCAGTATTTT	CASSLGTSSGSLRTDTQYF
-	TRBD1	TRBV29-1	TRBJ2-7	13	TGCAGCGTGGCAGGGACAGACACCTACGAGCAGTACTTC	CSVAGTDTYEQYF
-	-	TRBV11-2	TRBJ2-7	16	TGTGCCAGCAGCGTAGGGGGAGGAGGGAGCGCCTACGAGCAGTACTTC	CASSVGGGGSAYEQYF
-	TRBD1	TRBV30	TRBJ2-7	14	TGTGCCTGGAGTGAGGGACAGGGGGCACGCGAGCAGTACTTC	CAWSEGQGAREQYF